This paragraph covers one T cell receptor (beta chain) sequence. The antigen remains undetermined. This sample is part of a study of brain metastases from non-small cell lung cancer. Study results and caveats: Fewer infiltrating T cells were found in brain metastases than primaries. Brain metastases shared most TCR repertoire with primaries, with sparse T cells. Expanded T-cell clones appeared in 60% to 80% of brain metastases over primaries.

Sequenced by immunoSEQ multiplex PCR; TCRdb stores in-frame clones only, minus some. The sample lists over 250 clones; 75% to 90% were seen once. CDR1 is MGHRA, CDR2 YSYEKL, per germline. V trimming: 6 bases; J trimming: 2 bases; junction bases outside the gene matches: 7. The CDR3 consists of 15 residues. This chain links TRBV4-1 with TRBJ2-3; 8 nucleotides match TRBD2. Sequencing was carried out using tissue from a brain metastasis. This TCR was sampled from a donor aged 40 or older with non-small cell lung cancer. The CDR3 is CASRLTSENTDTQYF. The CDR3 bases are TGCGCCAGCAGATTGACTAGCGAAAACACAGATACGCAGTATTTT.